What follows are 21 T cell receptor beta chains derived from one specimen sequenced in a study of breast tumors, draining lymph nodes, adjacent tissues. TCRdb itself ran the multiplex PCR reads through MiXCR, one entry per CDR3 protein. Among roughly 70,000 distinct CDR3 sequences listed, about 40% were seen once. Sequences were obtained from breast tumor tissue. Source of these receptors: a female donor with breast cancer. Some clones in this sample may be carry-over from other donors' samples.

Ten or more counts support this clonotype. This chain joins TRBV6-5 and TRBJ2-5, with D possibly being TRBD2 (5 bases). The V and J ends lost 4 bases and 5 bases respectively, with 11 bases between them. This CDR3 is built from 13 residues. Germline lookup yields CDR1 MNHEY and CDR2 SVGAGI. CDR3 protein: CASSFRGWETQYF. As DNA, the CDR3 is TGTGCCAGCAGTTTCAGAGGGTGGGAGACCCAGTACTTC.

This clonotype has at least ten counts. J is TRBJ2-5 and V is TRBV6-6, with 7 nucleotides matching TRBD1. J gave up 0 bases and V 5 bases, and 9 bases lay outside the gene matches. The CDR3 is made up of 16 amino acids. Germline V gene lookup returns CDR1 MNHNY and CDR2 SVGAGI (reference sequence). The CDR3 DNA sequence: TGTGCCAGCAGTCACCTCCGGGACAGAGACCAAGAGACCCAGTACTTC. As protein: CASSHLRDRDQETQYF.

In its sample, this clonotype was seen many times. The rearrangement uses TRBV20-1 and TRBJ2-7; TRBD2 aligns across 10 bases. The CDR3 consists of 13 residues. Per germline, CDR1 DFQATT and CDR2 SNEGSKA (reference sequence). The CDR3 DNA follows: TGCAGCGTTATAGCGGGGGGACCCTACGAGCAGTACTTC. This codes for CSVIAGGPYEQYF.

This clonotype was counted once. The junction departs from germline at one end; a sequencing error may be responsible. The rearrangement links TRBV20-1 to TRBJ2-3, with D uncertain. Germline CDR1 DFQATT, CDR2 SNEGSKA (reference sequence). The CDR3 loop spans 11 amino acids. The CDR3 sequence is CSASRADTQSF. DNA for the CDR3: TGCAGTGCTAGTAGGGCAGATACGCAGTCTTTT.

The sample holds many counts of this clonotype. The chain employs TRBV24-1 and TRBJ2-5; 10 bases align to TRBD1. Germline V gene sequence: CDR1 KGHDR, CDR2 SFDVKD. This CDR3 region has 18 residues. Losses at the gene ends were 4 bases for V and 4 bases for J; bases not matched to a gene: 14. The CDR3 spells CATSDRGGDRGYGETQYF. The CDR3 DNA reads as TGTGCCACCAGTGACCGGGGGGGGGACAGGGGATATGGAGAGACCCAGTACTTC.

The chain combines TRBV6-5 with TRBJ1-5, with D maybe TRBD1 (5 bases). The CDR3 is made up of 15 amino acids. CDR1 MNHEY and CDR2 SVGAGI come from the germline V gene. Trimming removed 0 bases at V and 10 bases at J, with 16 bases between. The CDR3 loop is CASSYSGRVSSPQHF. For the CDR3, the DNA is TGTGCCAGCAGTTACTCGGGCAGGGTAAGTTCTCCCCAGCATTTT.

The J gene is TRBJ2-6, the V gene TRBV7-2; 7 bases line up with TRBD1. Losses at the gene ends were 5 bases for V and 0 bases for J; bases not matched to a gene: 22. Germline values: CDR1 SGHTA, CDR2 FQGNSA. This CDR3 has 22 residues. Here the CDR3 reads CASSLRTGSLETGSSGANVLTF. In DNA, the CDR3 is TGTGCCAGCAGCCTGAGGACAGGCTCTCTGGAAACAGGGAGCTCTGGGGCCAACGTCCTGACTTTC.

The chain links TRBV19 to TRBJ2-4; D is possibly TRBD1 (6 bases). V was shortened by 3 bases and J by 1 base, with 16 bases between the two germline ends. This CDR3 is 17 amino acids long. CDR1 and CDR2 from the germline V gene are LNHDA and SQIVND (reference sequence). The CDR3 DNA reads TGTGCCAGTAGTATGTTTGCAGGACAGAGGGCCAAAAACATTCAGTACTTC. The encoded protein is CASSMFAGQRAKNIQYF.

As regards this clonotype: At one end the junction does not follow the germline gene, possibly because of a read error. J is TRBJ2-3 and V is TRBV7-2; 11 bases fit TRBD2. The CDR3 loop spans 18 amino acids. CDR1 and CDR2 from the germline V gene are SGHTA and FQGNSA. This CDR3 reads CASSSSSGGARSTDMQCF. CDR3 DNA: TGTGCCAGCAGCTCCAGTAGCGGGGGGGCTCGGAGCACAGATATGCAGTGTTTT.

This clonotype showed up many times. V is TRBV19 and J is TRBJ2-1; D is undetermined. Trimming cost V 1 base and J 4 bases, with 8 bases left between them. The CDR3 loop spans 14 amino acids. Germline-derived CDR1 and CDR2 are LNHDA and SQIVND (reference sequence). CDR3 nucleotide sequence: TGTGCCAGTAGTATAGTTTTCCAATACAATGAGCAGTTCTTC. As protein: CASSIVFQYNEQFF.

This clonotype was observed a handful of times. One base away lies a much larger clone, so this may be a sequencing read error. The chain carries TRBV20-1 and TRBJ2-1; 12 positions match TRBD2. The length of the CDR3 is 14 residues. Germline CDR1 and CDR2: DFQATT and SNEGSKA (reference sequence). Trimming removed 4 bases from V and 9 bases from J; junction bases left unmatched: 7. The CDR3 sequence: CSATRTSGNTEQFF. In DNA form, the CDR3 reads TGCAGTGCTACGCGGACTAGCGGGAACACTGAGCAGTTCTTC.

This clonotype appeared many times. This CDR3 reads CASSLAAGHNQPQHF. The CDR3 DNA follows: TGTGCCAGCAGCTTAGCCGCGGGGCACAATCAGCCCCAGCATTTT. The rearrangement links TRBV7-9 to TRBJ1-5; tentative D call: TRBD1 (5 bases). CDR1 SEHNR and CDR2 FQNEAQ come from the germline V gene (reference sequence). V was clipped by 0 bases and J by 3 bases, with 9 bases between them. This CDR3 comprises 15 residues.

This clonotype was seen at least ten times. The chain recombines TRBV6-5 with TRBJ1-5; 7 bases map to TRBD1. This CDR3 spans 13 amino acids. The germline CDR1 and CDR2 sequences are MNHEY and SVGAGI. V lost 6 bases, J lost 3 bases, and 2 bases stayed unmatched. Here the CDR3 DNA reads TGTGCCAGCAGGGGACAGATCAATCAGCCCCAGCATTTT. Amino acid sequence: CASRGQINQPQHF.

In this sample, this clonotype turned up many times. The DNA of the CDR3 is TGCGCCAGCAGCCAATCCGAGGACAACCCGGGGGACGAGCAGTACTTC. This gives the protein CASSQSEDNPGDEQYF. The rearrangement links TRBV4-1 to TRBJ2-7, with D perhaps matching TRBD2 (6 bases). With 2 bases removed from V and 5 bases from J, the gap between germline ends came to 19 bases. Germline CDR1 MGHRA, CDR2 YSYEKL. The CDR3 has 16 residues.

About this clonotype: One junction end disagrees with the germline gene, perhaps due to a read error. The rearrangement links TRBV20-1 to TRBJ2-3, with D perhaps TRBD2 (6 bases). The CDR3 sequence is 15 residues long. CDR1 is DFQATT, CDR2 SNEGSKA, per germline (reference sequence). CDR3 sequence (DNA): TGCAGTGCTAGAGACCCCCTAGCGACCACAGATACGCGGTACTTT. Translated, it gives CSARDPLATTDTRYF.

This chain connects TRBV6-1 to TRBJ1-2; 11 bases are a match to TRBD1. The CDR3 is 14 amino acids. Germline V CDR1 and CDR2: MNHNS, SASEGT. Trimming took 3 bases from V and 9 from J; bases not matched to a gene: 6. CDR3 coding DNA: TGTGCCAGCAGTGAGGGACAGGGGGAAGAGAGCTACACCTTC. Its translation is CASSEGQGEESYTF.

There are many counts of this clonotype. This chain joins TRBV25-1 and TRBJ1-2, with 10 bases lining up with TRBD1. After removal of 2 bases from V and 5 bases from J, the junction contained 17 bases not matched to a gene. In germline, CDR1 is MGHDK, CDR2 SYGVNS. The CDR3 contains 19 residues. The CDR3 sequence: CASSEPGWTGGNHWYGYTF. The CDR3 DNA follows: TGTGCCAGCAGTGAACCCGGGTGGACAGGGGGGAACCATTGGTATGGCTACACCTTC.

This clonotype was recorded at least ten times. This sequence may be a read error, since a much larger clone differs from it by one base. The V call is TRBV12-3 or TRBV12-4, the J call TRBJ2-5; no reliable D call. The CDR3 runs to 13 residues. Trimming shortened V by 3 bases and J by 7 bases, and 12 bases separated the two germline ends. In DNA form, the CDR3 reads TGTGCCAGCAGTTTCGGGCTCAAGGGGACCCAGTACTTC. Its protein is CASSFGLKGTQYF.

A note on this clonotype: Its ends do not fully match the called genes, so a read error is possible. The chain is built from TRBV5-5 and TRBJ2-5; maybe TRBD1 (6 bases). The CDR3 has 14 amino acids. The germline CDR1 and CDR2 sequences are SGHKS and YYEKEE (reference sequence). The CDR3 sequence: CAGSSSGGPETQYF. In DNA, the CDR3 is TGTGCCGGCAGCTCTTCTGGGGGCCCAGAGACCCAGTACTTC.

Notes on this clonotype: Germline is not matched at one junction end, which may reflect a read error. V usage is TRBV2 and J usage is TRBJ2-2; D is possibly TRBD1 (7 bases). CDR1 and CDR2 from the germline V gene are SNHLY and FYNNEI. This CDR3 is 16 amino acids long. Here the CDR3 reads CASSYSPGQNRGSFFF. The CDR3 DNA reads TGTGCCAGCAGTTACTCCCCGGGACAGAACCGGGGGAGCTTTTTTTTC.

The V and J genes are TRBV11-2 and TRBJ2-7; D might be TRBD1 (5 bases). Germline lookup yields CDR1 SGHAT and CDR2 FQNNGV. CDR3 length: 15 residues. Trimming removed 1 base from V and 6 bases from J, with 16 bases in between. Here the CDR3 DNA reads TGTGCCAGCAGCTTAGTCGGCGTAGAAAGGGGCGAGCAGTACTTC. Translating gives CASSLVGVERGEQYF.